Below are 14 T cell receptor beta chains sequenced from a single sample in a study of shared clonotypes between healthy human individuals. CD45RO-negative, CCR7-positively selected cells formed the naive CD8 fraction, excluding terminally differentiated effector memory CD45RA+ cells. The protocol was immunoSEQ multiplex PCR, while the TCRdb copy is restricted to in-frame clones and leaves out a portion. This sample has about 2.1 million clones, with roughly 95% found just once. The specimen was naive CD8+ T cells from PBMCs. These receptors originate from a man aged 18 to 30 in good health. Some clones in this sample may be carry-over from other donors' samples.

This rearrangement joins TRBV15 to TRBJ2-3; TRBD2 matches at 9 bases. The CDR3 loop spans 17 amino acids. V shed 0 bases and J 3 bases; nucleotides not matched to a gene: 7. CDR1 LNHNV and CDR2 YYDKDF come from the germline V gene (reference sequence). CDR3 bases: TGTGCCACCAGCAGAGATCCGCGGGAGGGCCGTACAGATACGCAGTATTTT. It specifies CATSRDPREGRTDTQYF.

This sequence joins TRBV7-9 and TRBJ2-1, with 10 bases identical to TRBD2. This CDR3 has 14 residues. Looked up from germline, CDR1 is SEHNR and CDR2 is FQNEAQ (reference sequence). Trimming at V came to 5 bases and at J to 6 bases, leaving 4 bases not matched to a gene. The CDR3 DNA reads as TGTGCCAGCAGCCCGGGACTAGCGATCAATGAGCAGTTCTTC. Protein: CASSPGLAINEQFF.

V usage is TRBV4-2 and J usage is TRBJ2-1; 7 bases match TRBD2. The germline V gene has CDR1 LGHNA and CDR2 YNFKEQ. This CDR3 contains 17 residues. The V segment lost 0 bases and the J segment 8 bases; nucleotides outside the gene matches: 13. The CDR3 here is CASSQEAWDYNNDEQFF. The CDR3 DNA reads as TGTGCCAGCAGCCAAGAGGCGTGGGACTATAACAATGATGAGCAGTTCTTC.

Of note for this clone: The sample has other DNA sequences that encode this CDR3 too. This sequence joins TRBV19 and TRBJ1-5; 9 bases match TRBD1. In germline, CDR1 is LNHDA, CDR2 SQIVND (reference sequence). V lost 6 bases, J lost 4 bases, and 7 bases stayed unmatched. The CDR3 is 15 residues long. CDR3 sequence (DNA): TGTGCCAGTAGCCCAACCGGGACAGGGAATCAGCCCCAGCATTTT. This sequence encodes CASSPTGTGNQPQHF.

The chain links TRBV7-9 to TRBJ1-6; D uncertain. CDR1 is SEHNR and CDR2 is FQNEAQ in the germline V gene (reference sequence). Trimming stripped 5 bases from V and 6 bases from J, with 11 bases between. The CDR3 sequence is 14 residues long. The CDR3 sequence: CASSLAGGNSPLHF. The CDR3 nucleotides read TGTGCCAGCAGCCTCGCTGGAGGTAATTCACCCCTCCACTTT.

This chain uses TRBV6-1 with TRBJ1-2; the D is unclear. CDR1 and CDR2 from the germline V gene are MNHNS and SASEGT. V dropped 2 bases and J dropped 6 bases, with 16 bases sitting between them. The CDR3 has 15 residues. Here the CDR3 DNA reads TGTGCCAGCAGTGAATTAACGGGATGGGGAAATGGCTACACCTTC. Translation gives CASSELTGWGNGYTF.

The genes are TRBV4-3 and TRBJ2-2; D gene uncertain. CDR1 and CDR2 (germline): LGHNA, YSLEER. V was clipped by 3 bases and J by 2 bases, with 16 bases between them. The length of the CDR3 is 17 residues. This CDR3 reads CASSHLMFGVNTGELFF. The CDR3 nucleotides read TGCGCCAGCAGCCACCTAATGTTCGGAGTTAACACCGGGGAGCTGTTTTTT.

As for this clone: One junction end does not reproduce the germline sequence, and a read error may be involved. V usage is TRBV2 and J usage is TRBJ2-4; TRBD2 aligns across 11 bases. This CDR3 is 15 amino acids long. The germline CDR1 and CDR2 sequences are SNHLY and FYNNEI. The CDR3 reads CASSDTTWTSGRGHF. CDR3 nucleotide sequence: TGTGCCAGCAGTGACACAACTTGGACTAGCGGGCGTGGGCACTTC.

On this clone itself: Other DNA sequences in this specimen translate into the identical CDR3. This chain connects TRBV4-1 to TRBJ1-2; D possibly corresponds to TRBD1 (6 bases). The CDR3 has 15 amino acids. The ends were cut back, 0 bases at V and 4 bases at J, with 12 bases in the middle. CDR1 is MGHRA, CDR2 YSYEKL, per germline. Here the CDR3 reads CASSQDRGTAYGYTF. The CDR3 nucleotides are TGCGCCAGCAGCCAAGATAGGGGGACCGCCTATGGCTACACCTTC.

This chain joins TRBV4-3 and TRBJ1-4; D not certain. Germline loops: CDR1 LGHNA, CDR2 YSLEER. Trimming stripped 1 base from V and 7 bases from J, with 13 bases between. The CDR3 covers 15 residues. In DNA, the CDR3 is TGCGCCAGCAGCCAAGCGTCGAGGCGTGGTGAAAAACTGTTTTTT. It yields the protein CASSQASRRGEKLFF.

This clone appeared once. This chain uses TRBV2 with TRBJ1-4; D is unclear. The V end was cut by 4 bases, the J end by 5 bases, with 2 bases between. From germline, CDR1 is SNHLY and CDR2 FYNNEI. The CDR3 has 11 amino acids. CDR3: CASSGNEKLFF. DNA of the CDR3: TGTGCCAGCAGTGGGAATGAAAAACTGTTTTTT.

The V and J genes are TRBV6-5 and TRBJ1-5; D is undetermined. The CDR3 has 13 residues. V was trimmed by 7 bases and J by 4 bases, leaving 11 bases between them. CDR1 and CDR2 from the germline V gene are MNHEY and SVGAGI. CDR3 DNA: TGTGCCAGCAAGTCCGGTTTAAATCAGCCCCAGCATTTT. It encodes CASKSGLNQPQHF.

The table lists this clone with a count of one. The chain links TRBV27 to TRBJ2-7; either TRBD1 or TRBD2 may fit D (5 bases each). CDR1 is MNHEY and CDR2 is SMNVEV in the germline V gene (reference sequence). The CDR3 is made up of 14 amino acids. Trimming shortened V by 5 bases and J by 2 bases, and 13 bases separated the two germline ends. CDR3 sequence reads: CASSPLTGPYEQYF. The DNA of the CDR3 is TGTGCCAGCAGTCCCTTGACGGGGCCCTACGAGCAGTACTTC.

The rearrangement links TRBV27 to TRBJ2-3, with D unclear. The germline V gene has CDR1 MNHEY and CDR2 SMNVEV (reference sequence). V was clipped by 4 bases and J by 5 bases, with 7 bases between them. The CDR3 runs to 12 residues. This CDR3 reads CASSYLRDTQYF. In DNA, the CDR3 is TGTGCCAGCAGTTACCTTCGAGATACGCAGTATTTT.